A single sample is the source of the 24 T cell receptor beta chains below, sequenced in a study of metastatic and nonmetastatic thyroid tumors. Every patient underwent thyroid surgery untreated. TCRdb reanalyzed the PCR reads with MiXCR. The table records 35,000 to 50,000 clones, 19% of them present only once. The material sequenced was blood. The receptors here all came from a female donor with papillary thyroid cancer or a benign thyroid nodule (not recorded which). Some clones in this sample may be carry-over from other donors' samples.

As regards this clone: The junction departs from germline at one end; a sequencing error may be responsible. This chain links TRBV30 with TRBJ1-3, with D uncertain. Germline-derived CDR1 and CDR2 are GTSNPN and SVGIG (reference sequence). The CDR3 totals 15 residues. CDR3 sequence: CAWSHGGLSGNAIYF. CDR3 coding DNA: TGTGCCTGGAGCCATGGAGGGCTCTCTGGAAACGCCATATATTTT.

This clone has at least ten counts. The CDR3 coding sequence is TGCGCCAGCAGCCACGCCGGTTTTAATGAAAAACTGTTTTTT. Protein: CASSHAGFNEKLFF. The rearrangement links TRBV4-3 to TRBJ1-4; D is undetermined. The CDR3 is made up of 14 amino acids. The germline V gene encodes CDR1 LGHNA and CDR2 YSLEER. The V and J ends lost 3 bases and 4 bases respectively, with 9 bases between them.

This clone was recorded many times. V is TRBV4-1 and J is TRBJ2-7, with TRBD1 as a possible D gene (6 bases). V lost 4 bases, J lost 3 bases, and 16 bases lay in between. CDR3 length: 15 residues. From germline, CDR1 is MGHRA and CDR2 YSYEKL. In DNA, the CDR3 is TGCGCCAGCAGCCGAGCACTGGGACATTTCTACGAGCAGTACTTC. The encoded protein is CASSRALGHFYEQYF.

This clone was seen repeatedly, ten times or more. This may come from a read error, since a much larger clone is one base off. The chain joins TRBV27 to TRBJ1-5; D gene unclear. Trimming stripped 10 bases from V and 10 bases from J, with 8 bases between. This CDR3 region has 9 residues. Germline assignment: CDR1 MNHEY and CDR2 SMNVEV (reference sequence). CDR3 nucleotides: TGTGCCACCACGGATCCCCAGCATTTT. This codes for CATTDPQHF.

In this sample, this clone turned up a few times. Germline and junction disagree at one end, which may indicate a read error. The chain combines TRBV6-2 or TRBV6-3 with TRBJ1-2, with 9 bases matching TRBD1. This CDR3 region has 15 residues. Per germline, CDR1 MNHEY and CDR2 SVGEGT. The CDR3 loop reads CASIRLDRGGYCYTF. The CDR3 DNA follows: TGTGCCAGCATCCGCCTGGACAGGGGAGGCTATTGCTACACCTTC.

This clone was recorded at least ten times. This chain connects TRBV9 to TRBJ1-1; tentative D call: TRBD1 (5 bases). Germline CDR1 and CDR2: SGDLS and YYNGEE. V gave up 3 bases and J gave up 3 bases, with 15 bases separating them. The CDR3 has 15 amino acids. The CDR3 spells CASSAGGNFYTEAFF. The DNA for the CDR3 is TGTGCCAGCAGCGCCGGGGGTAATTTTTACACTGAAGCTTTCTTT.

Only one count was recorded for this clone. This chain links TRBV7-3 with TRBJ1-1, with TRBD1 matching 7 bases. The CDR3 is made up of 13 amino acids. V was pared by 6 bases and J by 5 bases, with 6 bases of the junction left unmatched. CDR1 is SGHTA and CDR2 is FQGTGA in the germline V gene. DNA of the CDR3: TGTGCCAGCAGTGAGGGGGCGGAAACTGAAGCTTTCTTT. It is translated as CASSEGAETEAFF.

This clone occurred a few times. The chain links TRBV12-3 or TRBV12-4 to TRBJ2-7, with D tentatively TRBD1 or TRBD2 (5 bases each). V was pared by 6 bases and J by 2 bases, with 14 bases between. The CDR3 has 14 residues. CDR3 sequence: CASSLIGTPYEQYF. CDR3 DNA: TGTGCCAGCAGCCTCATTGGGACCCCCTACGAGCAGTACTTC.

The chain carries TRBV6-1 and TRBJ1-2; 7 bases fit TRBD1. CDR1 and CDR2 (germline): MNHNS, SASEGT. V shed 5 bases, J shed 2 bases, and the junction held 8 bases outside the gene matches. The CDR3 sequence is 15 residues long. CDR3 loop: CASSKTPGGNYGYTF. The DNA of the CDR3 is TGTGCCAGCAGTAAGACCCCAGGGGGGAACTATGGCTACACCTTC.

The CDR3 sequence: CASSYSGQGAYEQYF. Here the CDR3 DNA reads TGTGCCAGCAGCTACTCGGGACAGGGAGCCTACGAGCAGTACTTC. This chain joins TRBV28 and TRBJ2-7, with 9 bases identical to TRBD1. This CDR3 region has 15 residues. CDR1 and CDR2 from the germline V gene are MDHEN and SYDVKM. V lost 6 bases to trimming and J lost 2 bases; unmatched junction nucleotides: 8.

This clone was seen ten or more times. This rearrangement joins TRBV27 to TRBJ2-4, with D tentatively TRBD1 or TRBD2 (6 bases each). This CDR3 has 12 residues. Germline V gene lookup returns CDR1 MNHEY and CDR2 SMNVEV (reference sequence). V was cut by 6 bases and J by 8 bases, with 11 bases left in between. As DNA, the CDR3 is TGTGCCAGCAGCCCGAGGGGGGACATTCAGTACTTC. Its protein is CASSPRGDIQYF.

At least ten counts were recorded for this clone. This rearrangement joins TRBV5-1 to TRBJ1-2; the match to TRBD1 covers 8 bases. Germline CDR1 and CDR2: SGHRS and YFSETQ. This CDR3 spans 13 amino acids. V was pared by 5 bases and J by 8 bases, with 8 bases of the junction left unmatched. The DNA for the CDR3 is TGCGCCAGCAGGCCCGGGACAGGAAGCGGCTACACCTTC. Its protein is CASRPGTGSGYTF.

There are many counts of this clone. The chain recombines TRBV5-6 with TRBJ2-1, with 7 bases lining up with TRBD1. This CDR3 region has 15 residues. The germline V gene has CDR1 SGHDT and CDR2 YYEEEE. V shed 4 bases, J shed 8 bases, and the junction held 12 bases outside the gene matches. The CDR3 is CASSLGQTPADEQFF. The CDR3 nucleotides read TGTGCCAGCAGCCTGGGACAGACCCCGGCGGATGAGCAGTTCTTC.

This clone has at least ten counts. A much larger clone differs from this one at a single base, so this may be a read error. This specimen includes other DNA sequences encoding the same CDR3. In nucleotides, the CDR3 is TGTGCCAGCAGCTTAGTAGGGTCGATCCAGCCCCAGCATTTT. Its translation: CASSLVGSIQPQHF. The chain uses TRBV12-3 or TRBV12-4 and TRBJ1-5; no reliable D call. The CDR3 extends over 14 amino acids.

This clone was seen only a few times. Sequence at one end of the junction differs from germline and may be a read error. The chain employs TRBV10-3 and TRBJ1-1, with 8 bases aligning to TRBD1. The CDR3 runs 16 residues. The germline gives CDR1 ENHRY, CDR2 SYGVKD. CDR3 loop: CAISDNSWTGRSEAFF. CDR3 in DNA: TGTGCCATCAGTGATAACTCCTGGACAGGGAGGTCTGAAGCTTTCTTC.

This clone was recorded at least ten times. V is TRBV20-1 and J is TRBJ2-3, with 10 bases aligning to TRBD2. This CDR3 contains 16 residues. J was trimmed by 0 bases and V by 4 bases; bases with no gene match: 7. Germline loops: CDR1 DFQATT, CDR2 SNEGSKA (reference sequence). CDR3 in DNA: TGCAGTGCTAACAGCGGGGGGGAGATTAGCACAGATACGCAGTATTTT. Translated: CSANSGGEISTDTQYF.

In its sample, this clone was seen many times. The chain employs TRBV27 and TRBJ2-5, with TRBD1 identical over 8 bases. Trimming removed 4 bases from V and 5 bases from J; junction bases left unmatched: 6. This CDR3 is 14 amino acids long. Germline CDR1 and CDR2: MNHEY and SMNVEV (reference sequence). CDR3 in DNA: TGTGCCAGCAGTTGGGGACAGGCTCGGGAGACCCAGTACTTC. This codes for CASSWGQARETQYF.

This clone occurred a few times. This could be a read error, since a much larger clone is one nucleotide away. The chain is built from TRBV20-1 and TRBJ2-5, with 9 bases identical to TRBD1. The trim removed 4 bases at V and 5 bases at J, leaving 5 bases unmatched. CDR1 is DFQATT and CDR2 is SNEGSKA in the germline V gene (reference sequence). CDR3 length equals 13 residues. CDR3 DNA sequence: TGCAGTGCTATTGGGACAGGGTGGGAGACCCAGTACTTC. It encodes CSAIGTGWETQYF.

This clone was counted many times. The CDR3 here is CASSFWTSTDTQYF. The CDR3 coding sequence is TGTGCCAGCAGTTTTTGGACCTCGACAGATACGCAGTATTTT. The V and J genes are TRBV27 and TRBJ2-3; D call uncertain. Trimming cost V 3 bases and J 3 bases, with 10 bases left between them. The CDR3 is made up of 14 amino acids. Germline CDR1 and CDR2: MNHEY and SMNVEV (reference sequence).

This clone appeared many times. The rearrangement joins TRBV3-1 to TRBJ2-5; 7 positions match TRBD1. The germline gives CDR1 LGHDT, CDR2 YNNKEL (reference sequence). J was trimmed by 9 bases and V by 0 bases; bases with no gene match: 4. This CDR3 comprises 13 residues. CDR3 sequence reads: CASSQDRGRAQYF. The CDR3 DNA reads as TGTGCCAGCAGCCAAGATAGGGGGCGGGCCCAGTACTTC.

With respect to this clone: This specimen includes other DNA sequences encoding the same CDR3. CDR3 bases: TGTGCCAGCAGCCAGCGCAGGTGGGGGGAGCTGTTTTTT. As protein: CASSQRRWGELFF. The V call is TRBV28, the J call TRBJ2-2, with unresolved D. CDR3 size: 13 residues. V lost 6 bases and J 8 bases, leaving 13 bases between the germline ends. Germline assignment: CDR1 MDHEN and CDR2 SYDVKM.

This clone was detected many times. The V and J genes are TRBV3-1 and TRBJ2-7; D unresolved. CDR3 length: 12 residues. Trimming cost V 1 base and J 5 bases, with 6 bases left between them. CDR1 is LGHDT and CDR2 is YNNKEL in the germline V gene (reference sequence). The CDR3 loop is CASSQVGHEQYF. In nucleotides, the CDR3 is TGTGCCAGCAGCCAAGTGGGTCACGAGCAGTACTTC.

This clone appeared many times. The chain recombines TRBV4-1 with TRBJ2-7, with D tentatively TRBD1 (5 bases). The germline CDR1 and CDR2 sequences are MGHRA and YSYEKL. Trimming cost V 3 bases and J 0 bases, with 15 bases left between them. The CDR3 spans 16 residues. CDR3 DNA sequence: TGCGCCAGCAGCCAGGAGCAGACAGCCATCTCCTACGAGCAGTACTTC. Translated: CASSQEQTAISYEQYF.

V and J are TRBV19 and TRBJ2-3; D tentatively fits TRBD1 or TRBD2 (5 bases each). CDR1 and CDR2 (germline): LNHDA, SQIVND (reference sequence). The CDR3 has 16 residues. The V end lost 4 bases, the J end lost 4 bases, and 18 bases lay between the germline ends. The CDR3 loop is CASSTPPGRWSDTQYF. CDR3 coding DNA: TGTGCCAGTAGTACCCCGCCGGGACGTTGGTCAGATACGCAGTATTTT.